This T cell receptor beta chain was identified in a study of blood T cell repertoires in COVID-19 (dated by TCRdb to the early 2020s). For the study in its entirety: Collaborator samples came from the United States, Italy and Spain and covered acute and convalescent phases of COVID-19. The prospective study material was composed of cDNA or gDNA derived from T cells, B-cell-depleted T cells, or PBMCs. Subjects who had been exposed to COVID-19, were actively infected with it, or had recovered from it provided the deeply sampled blood TCRbeta repertoires that made up the dataset. The repertoires were made available in a free public database intended to serve as a resource for research on the immune response to SARS-CoV-2. The samples were drawn from the first 160 participants of the ongoing ImmuneRACE study and from 950 to 1,500 subjects provided by 6 global collaborators. The sample metadata nearly always contained a de-identified subject ID, COVID-19 status, age in years and sex. Where available, HLA class I and class II types were obtained from metadata supplied by the sample provider rather than from assay-based typing.

Comments on this clone: Its specific antigen is unknown. Base qualities were left out, and no much larger clone turns up one base away.

Results and caveats for the whole study, not just this receptor: Clinical and demographic metadata were provided uncurated, with the amount varying by source and participant.

Trimming takes 7 bases from V and 6 bases from J, and the germline ends sit 18 bases apart. Including cysteine and phenylalanine, the CDR3 has 15 amino acids. Just CDR3 DNA is preserved here, 45 bases in frame from base 1. The CDR1 and CDR2 encoded by the germline V gene (reference sequence) are LNHDA and SQIVND. Each collaborating institution followed its own protocols to collect whole blood in K2EDTA tubes. For TCRbeta analysis, collaborator samples were shipped as frozen whole blood, as isolated PBMCs, or as DNA extracted from either sample type. TCRbeta CDR3 regions were amplified from genomic DNA by means of the immunoSEQ Assay, a bias-controlled multiplex PCR. In the original analysis: Within the assay, amplification of reference gene primers was used to estimate how many nucleated cells each sample contained. To quantify the absolute abundance of each unique TCRbeta CDR3 rearrangement, sequence reads were collapsed and filtered. For each sample, productive Simpson clonality was calculated as the square root of Simpson's diversity index over productive rearrangements. TCRdb took this table from immuneACCESS and kept in-frame rearrangements with V and J called. Such tables lack part of the clones; where checked against another copy, unresolved V genes explain under half of the gap, and the rest is unexplained. V, J and clone size are those of that table, while D and trimming were read from the DNA. This sample gives 30,000 or so clones in total; around 82% of them show up just once. Of the sample, under 50% is held by the ten largest clones.

The V and J segments used are TRBV19 and TRBJ2-2; the D gene is unclear. The sequence derives from an elderly man with active or convalescent COVID-19. Specimen: peripheral blood. CDR3 sequence: CASTSDPGYAGELFF. DNA sequence: TGTGCCAGTACCTCAGATCCGGGTTACGCCGGGGAGCTGTTTTTT.